The 32 T cell receptor beta chains below were found in one sample sequenced in a study of CD8 T cells in ankylosing spondylitis. General study results and limits: Apparently characteristic of ankylosing spondylitis blood was a TCR beta motif (eight highly homologous variants).

These receptors are not linked to any known antigen. MiXCR, applied by TCRdb to the 5' RACE reads, yields one record per CDR3 protein. The sample includes fewer than 650,000 distinct CDR3 sequences, more than 9.5% seen only once; the top ten take approximately 6.2%. The sample was blood, either unsorted or a sorted T cell fraction (not recorded which). All receptors derive from a male donor with ankylosing spondylitis.

This chain uses TRBV5-1 with TRBJ2-4; D perhaps matches TRBD1 (5 bases). The length of the CDR3 is 16 residues. Germline assignment: CDR1 SGHRS and CDR2 YFSETQ. Between the trimmed V and J ends, which lost 3 bases and 0 bases, there was a span of 13 bases. CDR3 sequence: CASSSVTEVAKNIQYF. The CDR3 DNA follows: TGCGCCAGCAGCTCAGTGACAGAGGTAGCCAAAAACATTCAGTACTTC.

At least ten counts were recorded for this clonotype. This chain connects TRBV5-1 to TRBJ2-2; 9 nucleotides align to TRBD2. Germline loops: CDR1 SGHRS, CDR2 YFSETQ. The CDR3 runs to 16 residues. After removal of 2 bases from V and 1 base from J, the junction contained 3 bases not matched to a gene. The CDR3, as DNA: TGCGCCAGCAGCTTAGTAGCGGGAGAGAACACCGGGGAGCTGTTTTTT. Translated, it gives CASSLVAGENTGELFF.

This clonotype was observed a few times. The V call is TRBV11-3, the J call TRBJ2-1; no firm D call. CDR1 SGHNT and CDR2 YENEEA come from the germline V gene. Trimming shortened V by 9 bases and J by 6 bases, and 18 bases separated the two germline ends. The CDR3 covers 14 residues. Here the CDR3 reads CASTIGRTPNEQFF. The CDR3 bases are TGTGCCAGTACCATCGGGCGGACGCCCAATGAGCAGTTCTTC.

This chain connects TRBV11-1 to TRBJ2-1, with 11 bases aligning to TRBD2. From germline, CDR1 is SGHAT and CDR2 FQDESV (reference sequence). Unmatched junction bases numbered 4, after V lost 0 bases and J lost 12 bases. The CDR3 runs to 14 residues. This chain's CDR3 is CASSLALAGGRQFF. In nucleotides, the CDR3 is TGTGCCAGCAGCTTAGCGCTAGCGGGAGGTAGGCAGTTCTTC.

V gene TRBV5-1 combines with J gene TRBJ2-3; no clear D. This CDR3 is built from 14 residues. Trimming took off 1 base at V and 2 bases at J, with 8 bases between the two ends. Germline V gives CDR1 SGHRS, CDR2 YFSETQ. The CDR3 here is CASSLYRNTDTQYF. The CDR3 DNA sequence: TGCGCCAGCAGCTTGTACCGGAACACAGATACGCAGTATTTT.

This clonotype was counted only a few times. This rearrangement joins TRBV7-9 to TRBJ2-1; TRBD2 agrees at 7 bases. This CDR3 contains 15 residues. The germline CDR1 and CDR2 sequences are SEHNR and FQNEAQ (reference sequence). Germline trimming cut 2 bases from V and 4 bases from J; bases unmatched to any gene: 5. Here the CDR3 DNA reads TGTGCCAGCAGCTTATATGGCGGGAGTTACAATGAGCAGTTCTTC. It encodes CASSLYGGSYNEQFF.

There are a few counts of this clonotype. V gene TRBV5-4 combines with J gene TRBJ1-1; D unresolved. The CDR3 extends over 12 amino acids. Germline V gene data show CDR1 as SGHNT and CDR2 as YYREEE (reference sequence). The V end was cut by 9 bases, the J end by 6 bases, with 15 bases between. CDR3 bases: TGTGCCATCTCGATCGGGGAGGCTGAAGCTTTCTTT. Protein sequence: CAISIGEAEAFF.

This clonotype was seen a handful of times. The rearrangement joins TRBV29-1 to TRBJ2-3; the D call may be TRBD1 or TRBD2 (5 bases each). The CDR3 contains 13 residues. The V gene's germline CDR1 is SQVTM and CDR2 ANQGSEA. V dropped 7 bases and J dropped 4 bases, with 15 bases sitting between them. Here the CDR3 DNA reads TGCAGCGGGGACCCCCCGGGCCCAGATACGCAGTATTTT. The encoded protein is CSGDPPGPDTQYF.

This clonotype was seen repeatedly, ten times or more. The chain has TRBV5-1 and TRBJ2-1; D possibly matches TRBD1 or TRBD2 (5 bases each). In germline, CDR1 is SGHRS, CDR2 YFSETQ. The CDR3 spans 16 residues. V was cut by 4 bases and J by 4 bases, with 18 bases left in between. The CDR3 is CASSRTSGTIYNEQFF. The CDR3 DNA is TGCGCCAGCAGCCGTACCTCCGGGACGATATACAATGAGCAGTTCTTC.

This sequence joins TRBV12-3 or TRBV12-4 and TRBJ1-1; no reliable D call. The CDR3 sequence is 13 residues long. V lost 6 bases and J 6 bases, leaving 14 bases between the germline ends. The CDR3 region is CASSPGLPPEAFF. CDR3 DNA: TGTGCCAGCAGCCCCGGACTCCCGCCTGAAGCTTTCTTT.

This clonotype has more than one count but fewer than ten. This rearrangement joins TRBV19 to TRBJ1-1; a weak D match, TRBD1 (5 bases). V lost 8 bases and J 1 base, leaving 14 bases between the germline ends. The CDR3 totals 14 residues. The germline gives CDR1 LNHDA, CDR2 SQIVND (reference sequence). This chain's CDR3 is CASGWTGGNTEAFF. CDR3 coding DNA: TGTGCCAGTGGTTGGACGGGGGGGAACACTGAAGCTTTCTTT. The variable domain in full, completed from reference TRBV19 and TRBJ1-1, reads DGGITQSPKYLFRKEGQNVTLSCEQNLNHDAMYWYRQDPGQGLRLIYYSQIVNDFQKGDIAEGYSVSREKKESFPLTVTSAQKNPTAFYLCASGWTGGNTEAFFGQGTRLTVV.

This clonotype was counted ten times or more. The chain recombines TRBV5-1 with TRBJ2-3; D assignment may be TRBD1 or TRBD2 (6 bases each). V dropped 4 bases and J dropped 5 bases, with 14 bases sitting between them. The CDR3 is made up of 14 amino acids. The germline V gene encodes CDR1 SGHRS and CDR2 YFSETQ. This chain's CDR3 is CASSPPGAKDTQYF. The CDR3 DNA reads TGCGCCAGCAGCCCGCCGGGGGCGAAAGATACGCAGTATTTT.

This clonotype was seen a few times. The gene calls are TRBV6-5 and TRBJ2-5, with D possibly being TRBD2 (5 bases). Germline CDR1 and CDR2: MNHEY and SVGAGI. The length of the CDR3 is 15 residues. Between the trimmed V and J ends, which lost 4 bases and 2 bases, there was a span of 14 bases. Here the CDR3 reads CASSSHEEEQETQYF. In nucleotides, the CDR3 is TGTGCCAGCAGTTCCCACGAGGAGGAACAAGAGACCCAGTACTTC.

This clonotype was observed at least ten times. V gene TRBV7-9 combines with J gene TRBJ1-4, with 10 nucleotides matching TRBD1. This CDR3 spans 14 amino acids. The J segment lost 6 bases and the V segment lost 5 bases, leaving 3 bases of the junction unmatched. Germline CDR1 and CDR2: SEHNR and FQNEAQ (reference sequence). The CDR3 loop reads CASSRDRGDEKLFF. The CDR3 coding sequence is TGTGCCAGCAGCCGGGACAGGGGAGATGAAAAACTGTTTTTT. The whole variable domain, filled in from reference TRBV7-9 and TRBJ1-4, reads DTGVSQNPRHKITKRGQNVTFRCDPISEHNRLYWYRQTLGQGPEFLTYFQNEAQLEKSRLLSDRFSAERPKGSFSTLEIQRTEQGDSAMYLCASSRDRGDEKLFFGSGTQLSVL.

The chain joins TRBV19 to TRBJ2-1; D unclear. Trimming took 1 base from V and 0 from J, leaving 7 bases between them. Germline CDR1 reads LNHDA; CDR2 reads SQIVND (reference sequence). The CDR3 consists of 15 residues. CDR3 in DNA: TGTGCCAGTAGTATAGCCCTGAACTCCTACAATGAGCAGTTCTTC. Its translation: CASSIALNSYNEQFF.

This clonotype was detected only a few times. The rearrangement uses TRBV13 and TRBJ2-1; D may be TRBD1 (5 bases). CDR3 size: 15 residues. Between the trimmed V and J ends, which lost 4 bases and 8 bases, there was a span of 18 bases. Germline-derived CDR1 and CDR2 are PRHDT and FYEKMQ (reference sequence). CDR3 coding DNA: TGTGCCAGCAGCTCTCTAGGTTACAGGAATCATGAGCAGTTCTTC. Translating it yields CASSSLGYRNHEQFF. Full variable domain (rest looked up from reference TRBV13 and TRBJ2-1): AAGVIQSPRHLIKEKRETATLKCYPIPRHDTVYWYQQGPGQDPQFLISFYEKMQSDKGSIPDRFSAQQFSDYHSELNMSSLELGDSALYFCASSSLGYRNHEQFFGPGTRLTVL.

This clonotype has just a few counts. The CDR3 region is CATSRPGNSGNTIYF. DNA of the CDR3: TGTGCCACCAGCAGACCAGGGAACTCTGGAAACACCATATATTTT. The rearrangement links TRBV15 to TRBJ1-3, with D possibly being TRBD1 (5 bases). The CDR3 totals 15 residues. Looked up from germline, CDR1 is LNHNV and CDR2 is YYDKDF (reference sequence). The V end was cut by 2 bases, the J end by 0 bases, with 8 bases between. Full variable domain (missing parts from reference TRBV15 and TRBJ1-3): DAMVIQNPRYQVTQFGKPVTLSCSQTLNHNVMYWYQQKSSQAPKLLFHYYDKDFNNEADTPDNFQSRRPNTSFCFLDIRSPGLGDTAMYLCATSRPGNSGNTIYFGEGSWLTVV.

This clonotype was seen many times. J is TRBJ1-5 and V is TRBV11-3, with D tentatively TRBD1 (5 bases). The CDR3 runs 13 residues. V was clipped by 5 bases and J by 6 bases, with 11 bases between them. Germline CDR1 reads SGHNT; CDR2 reads YENEEA. In DNA, the CDR3 is TGTGCCAGCAGCCGCGGGGGGGGTCAGCCCCAGCATTTT. Its protein product is CASSRGGGQPQHF. Combining the CDR3 with reference TRBV11-3 and TRBJ1-5 gives the whole variable domain EAGVVQSPRYKIIEKKQPVAFWCNPISGHNTLYWYLQNLGQGPELLIRYENEEAVDDSQLPKDRFSAERLKGVDSTLKIQPAELGDSAVYLCASSRGGGQPQHFGDGTRLSIL.

The V and J genes are TRBV28 and TRBJ1-2; no firm D call. V lost 6 bases and J lost 4, with 3 bases in between. The CDR3 runs 10 residues. Germline V gives CDR1 MDHEN, CDR2 SYDVKM. This chain's CDR3 is CASSRYGYTF. CDR3 sequence (DNA): TGTGCCAGCAGCCGCTATGGCTACACCTTC.

On this clonotype: At one boundary the junction diverges from the germline segment, which might be a read error. V gene TRBV25-1 combines with J gene TRBJ1-6; no reliable D call. The CDR3 loop spans 11 amino acids. Germline V gene data show CDR1 as MGHDK and CDR2 as SYGVNS. CDR3 loop: CASTAKPTAAF. The CDR3 nucleotides are TGTGCCAGCACAGCAAAGCCGACTGCCGCCTTT.

In its sample, this clonotype was seen many times. This chain links TRBV7-8 with TRBJ1-5, with 7 bases matching TRBD1. This CDR3 is built from 14 residues. Germline V gene sequence: CDR1 SGHVS, CDR2 FQNEAQ. With V trimmed by 0 bases and J by 5 bases, 1 base remained unmatched. The DNA for the CDR3 is TGTGCCAGCAGCTTAGCGACAGGGTATCAGCCCCAGCATTTT. Its translation is CASSLATGYQPQHF.

The gene calls are TRBV15 and TRBJ1-1; D perhaps matches TRBD1 (6 bases). V lost 1 base, J lost 2 bases, and 17 bases lay in between. There are 17 residues in the CDR3. Looked up from germline, CDR1 is LNHNV and CDR2 is YYDKDF (reference sequence). The DNA of the CDR3 is TGTGCCACCAGCAGAGTTCGGGGGGCAGATATCAACACTGAAGCTTTCTTT. Protein product: CATSRVRGADINTEAFF.

The table lists this clonotype with many counts. The chain recombines TRBV3-1 with TRBJ1-2; no definite D call. V was cut by 4 bases and J by 4 bases, with 10 bases left in between. CDR3 length: 13 amino acids. CDR1 is LGHDT and CDR2 is YNNKEL in the germline V gene (reference sequence). Here the CDR3 DNA reads TGTGCCAGCAGCCGTGGCTCGGCCTATGGCTACACCTTC. Translation gives CASSRGSAYGYTF. Supplemented by reference TRBV3-1 and TRBJ1-2, the full variable domain reads DTAVSQTPKYLVTQMGNDKSIKCEQNLGHDTMYWYKQDSKKFLKIMFSYNNKELIINETVPNRFSPKSPDKAHLNLHINSLELGDSAVYFCASSRGSAYGYTFGSGTRLTVV.

This clonotype has ten or more counts. V and J are TRBV5-1 and TRBJ2-3, with TRBD2 matching 14 bases. This CDR3 is built from 16 residues. The germline CDR1 and CDR2 sequences are SGHRS and YFSETQ. With V trimmed by 3 bases and J by 5 bases, 5 bases remained unmatched. CDR3 region: CASSSGTSGRGDTQYF. CDR3 nucleotides: TGCGCCAGCAGCTCCGGGACTAGCGGGAGAGGAGATACGCAGTATTTT.

The rearrangement joins TRBV19 to TRBJ1-6; D is unresolved. Germline V lookup: CDR1 LNHDA, CDR2 SQIVND (reference sequence). The CDR3 consists of 13 residues. Trimming took 7 bases from V and 14 from J, leaving 18 bases between them. The CDR3, as DNA: TGTGCCAGTAATCCCCGAAAAGAAGTGGCCCTCCACTTT. It codes for CASNPRKEVALHF.

V is TRBV10-1 and J is TRBJ2-2; D is uncertain. The V gene's germline CDR1 is WNHNN and CDR2 SYGVQD (reference sequence). The germline V and J ends were trimmed by 6 bases and 4 bases, with 12 bases remaining between them. The CDR3 spans 14 residues. The CDR3 DNA sequence: TGCGCCAGCAGCCTAGGGTCGGGCACCGGGGAGCTGTTTTTT. It encodes CASSLGSGTGELFF.

This clonotype has a handful of counts. The J gene is TRBJ1-2, the V gene TRBV12-3 or TRBV12-4, with no clear D. Trimming shortened V by 3 bases and J by 4 bases, and 12 bases separated the two germline ends. This CDR3 spans 14 amino acids. The CDR3 protein is CASSLVRGSYGYTF. The CDR3 DNA is TGTGCCAGCAGTTTGGTGCGGGGTAGCTATGGCTACACCTTC.

There are many counts of this clonotype. CDR3 residues: CASSLTSGRATDTQYF. CDR3 DNA: TGCGCCAGCAGCCTTACTAGCGGGAGGGCCACAGATACGCAGTATTTT. The gene calls are TRBV5-1 and TRBJ2-3; 13 nucleotides line up with TRBD2. Losses at the gene ends were 4 bases for V and 2 bases for J; bases not matched to a gene: 4. CDR1 and CDR2 (germline): SGHRS, YFSETQ. This CDR3 contains 16 residues.

J is TRBJ2-7 and V is TRBV15; 13 bases match TRBD2. CDR3 length: 19 residues. V trimming: 0 bases; J trimming: 4 bases; junction bases outside the gene matches: 12. Germline assignment: CDR1 LNHNV and CDR2 YYDKDF (reference sequence). CDR3 residues: CATSRDLGTSGNPEYEQYF. Written as DNA, the CDR3 is TGTGCCACCAGCAGAGATTTGGGGACTAGCGGGAATCCGGAATACGAGCAGTACTTC.

This chain connects TRBV29-1 to TRBJ1-2; tentatively, D is TRBD1 (5 bases). The CDR3 extends over 13 amino acids. V lost 2 bases and J lost 1, with 8 bases in between. Germline CDR1 is SQVTM and CDR2 is ANQGSEA. Written as DNA, the CDR3 is TGCAGCGTTGAAACAGGCAATAACTATGGCTACACCTTC. Translation: CSVETGNNYGYTF.

The chain recombines TRBV5-1 with TRBJ1-1; D possibly corresponds to TRBD1 (5 bases). The CDR3 has 14 amino acids. Germline CDR1 and CDR2: SGHRS and YFSETQ. V lost 4 bases and J 5 bases, leaving 15 bases between the germline ends. DNA for the CDR3: TGCGCCAGCAGCATGACAGTGTCGGATACTGAAGCTTTCTTT. Translated, it gives CASSMTVSDTEAFF.

This clonotype was picked up a small number of times. V is TRBV12-3 or TRBV12-4 and J is TRBJ2-2; D not certain. Trimming removed 5 bases at V and 4 bases at J, with 20 bases between. The CDR3 has 17 residues. The chain's CDR3 is CASSPSGPEMATGELFF. The CDR3 nucleotides are TGTGCCAGCAGTCCCTCTGGGCCAGAGATGGCCACCGGGGAGCTGTTTTTT.